Sequencing of this TCR beta chain was carried out in a study of beta chain features in type 1 diabetes. Study as a whole: Researchers looked at approximately 110,000,000 sorted cells across all samples. Study-wide results and limits: Moderately but significantly shorter TCRB CDR3s were found in Type 1 diabetes patients in all four CD4+ subsets. Researchers cautioned that cDNA sequencing could over-represent cells with high TCR expression.

Expressed TCRB transcripts were sequenced because the isolated RNA had all been reverse transcribed beforehand. Clones were read by immunoSEQ multiplex PCR, and TCRdb kept only the in-frame ones, dropping some. The sample lists hundreds of thousands of clones; 11% to 15% were seen once. Germline lookup yields CDR1 SNHLY and CDR2 FYNNEI. The CDR3 covers 15 residues. V was trimmed by 6 bases and J by 2 bases, leaving 17 bases between them. About this clone: Its antigen is not known.

Via CD45RO/CCR7/CD25/CD127/CD95/CD27, cells of the CD4+ naive, central memory, regulatory and stem cell-like memory subsets were sorted. Each of the sorted populations had a purity greater than 95%. Sequences were obtained from naive CD4+ T cells from blood. The chain employs TRBV2 and TRBJ2-7; D possibly corresponds to TRBD1 (5 bases). The TCR comes from a man aged 18 to 30 with type 1 diabetes. The CDR3 here is CASRLGPARPYEQYF. Written as DNA, the CDR3 is TGTGCCAGCAGGTTGGGGCCTGCTAGACCCTACGAGCAGTACTTC.